This TCR beta chain derives from a study of blood T cell repertoires in COVID-19. The CDR3 sequence is 14 residues long. Germline V gene sequence: CDR1 LNHNV, CDR2 YYDKDF (reference sequence). V was clipped by 0 bases and J by 2 bases, with 8 bases between them. Original methodology: Estimated nucleated cell counts came from reference gene primer amplification. Generated by immunoSEQ multiplex PCR, the TCRdb table keeps only in-frame clones and is missing some. V, J and clone size are taken as reported in that table, and D and trimming were inferred from the DNA itself. Of 350,000 to 400,000 clones in the sample, roughly 89% were seen once. Participants were aged roughly 18 to 90 years from roughly 26 US areas. Cohorts were based on clinical histories the participants reported. Cohort 3 recovered donors had two negative PCRs, clearance, or symptom resolution.

Sequenced material: PBMCs or T cells enriched from blood (not recorded which). This sequence was found in a woman in her twenties or thirties who had recovered from COVID-19. The V and J genes are TRBV15 and TRBJ2-7; D possibly corresponds to TRBD1 (5 bases). The CDR3 protein is CATSREQAAYEQYF. In DNA, the CDR3 is TGTGCCACCAGCAGAGAACAGGCGGCCTACGAGCAGTACTTC.